These T cell receptor beta chains were read from a single sample in a study of blood T cell repertoires in COVID-19. Sequencing used immunoSEQ multiplex PCR; TCRdb keeps in-frame clones, though not all of them. The sample yields over 85,000 clones, 70% to 90% seen once. Specimen: peripheral blood. These receptors were obtained from an older man with acute or convalescent COVID-19. Each CDR3 is given with its conserved first and last residue. The order of the fields is J gene, clone size, D gene, V gene, CDR3 DNA, CDR3 protein. The D gene is left open where the match is weak. Rows may omit the clone size; those that give it use once, few, many or a size class.

J: TRBJ1-6
size: -
D: -
V: TRBV7-9
DNA: TGTGCCAGCAGCTTAGTTATGACCCCAGGGTCGGCGAGTTCACCCCTCCACTTT
CDR3: CASSLVMTPGSASSPLHF

J: TRBJ1-3
size: -
D: -
V: TRBV5-4
DNA: TGTGCCAGCAGCTATGGGCCAACAGTCTCTGGAAACACCATATATTTT
CDR3: CASSYGPTVSGNTIYF

J: TRBJ1-2
size: -
D: -
V: TRBV7-8
DNA: TGTGCCAGCAGCCCCTATGGTTCGCAGACACCCTATGGCTACACCTTC
CDR3: CASSPYGSQTPYGYTF

J: TRBJ2-5
size: -
D: -
V: TRBV7-2
DNA: TGTGCCAGCAGCTTAGGAGCAGGGGGGTCACAAGAGACCCAGTACTTC
CDR3: CASSLGAGGSQETQYF

J: TRBJ2-5
size: -
D: -
V: TRBV4-1
DNA: TGCGCCAGCAGCCAAGATTACCCGGGGCCGGAGGGGGAGACCCAGTACTTC
CDR3: CASSQDYPGPEGETQYF

J: TRBJ2-2
size: -
D: TRBD1
V: TRBV4-2
DNA: TGTGCCAGCAGCCAGGACAGGGGAGCCGGGGAGCTGTTTTTT
CDR3: CASSQDRGAGELFF

J: TRBJ1-2
size: -
D: TRBD1
V: TRBV5-4
DNA: TGTGCCAGCAGCTTCGGACAGGAAGGATATGGCTACACCTTC
CDR3: CASSFGQEGYGYTF

J: TRBJ1-5
size: -
D: -
V: TRBV19
DNA: TGTGCCAGTAGTATAGCGGGGAACCCAAATCAGCCCCAGCATTTT
CDR3: CASSIAGNPNQPQHF

J: TRBJ1-4
size: -
D: -
V: TRBV19
DNA: TGTGCCAGTAGTATACAGGGACTCGGAGAAAAACTGTTTTTT
CDR3: CASSIQGLGEKLFF

J: TRBJ2-1
size: -
D: TRBD2
V: TRBV5-1
DNA: TGCGCCAGCACCCTAGCGGGGGGCCTCAATGAGCAGTTCTTC
CDR3: CASTLAGGLNEQFF

J: TRBJ1-2
size: -
D: -
V: TRBV19
DNA: TGTGCCAGTGGGGGCAGCACGTATGGCTACACCTTC
CDR3: CASGGSTYGYTF

J: TRBJ1-1
size: -
D: -
V: TRBV3-1/TRBV3-2
DNA: TGTGCCAGCAGCCCCTTTGGCGGGAACACTGAAGCTTTCTTT
CDR3: CASSPFGGNTEAFF

J: TRBJ1-2
size: -
D: TRBD1
V: TRBV2
DNA: TGTGCCAGCACTTTGATAGGACAGGGGCAAGGCTACACCTTC
CDR3: CASTLIGQGQGYTF

J: TRBJ1-5
size: -
D: -
V: TRBV5-6
DNA: TGTGCCAGCACTAAGGAGAGGGGGATCGGCAATCAGCCCCAGCATTTT
CDR3: CASTKERGIGNQPQHF

J: TRBJ2-1
size: -
D: -
V: TRBV7-3
DNA: TGTGCCAGCAGCAGAAAGCATGCCAACTACAATGAGCAGTTCTTC
CDR3: CASSRKHANYNEQFF

J: TRBJ1-5
size: -
D: TRBD1
V: TRBV27
DNA: TGTGCCAGCAGCCCCGGGACAGTTTATAGCAATCAGCCCCAGCATTTT
CDR3: CASSPGTVYSNQPQHF

J: TRBJ2-7
size: few
D: -
V: TRBV5-1
DNA: TGCGCCAGCAGCTCTTCCTACGAGCAGTACTTC
CDR3: CASSSSYEQYF

J: TRBJ1-6
size: -
D: -
V: TRBV10-3
DNA: TGTGCCATCAGCCGGGAAGCGCTGAATTCACCCCTCCACTTT
CDR3: CAISREALNSPLHF

J: TRBJ2-2
size: -
D: -
V: TRBV5-1
DNA: TGCGCCAGCAGCTTTTGGGGGGTGGACACCGGGGAGCTGTTTTTT
CDR3: CASSFWGVDTGELFF

J: TRBJ2-5
size: -
D: -
V: TRBV5-1
DNA: TGCGCCAGCAGCTTGGGAGGGACCCAGTACTTC
CDR3: CASSLGGTQYF

J: TRBJ2-5
size: -
D: TRBD1
V: TRBV19
DNA: TGTGCCAGTAGTATGACAGGGGCCGAGACCCAGTACTTC
CDR3: CASSMTGAETQYF

J: TRBJ2-5
size: -
D: TRBD2
V: TRBV10-3
DNA: TGTGCCATCCCGACTAGCGAAAACACCACTTACTCCCAAGAGACCCAGTACTTC
CDR3: CAIPTSENTTYSQETQYF

J: TRBJ1-1
size: once
D: -
V: TRBV3-1/TRBV3-2
DNA: TGTGCCAGCAGCCAAGGAGGTTCCGGTTCTGCAGCTTTCTTT
CDR3: CASSQGGSGSAAFF

J: TRBJ2-7
size: -
D: TRBD2
V: TRBV5-1
DNA: TGCGCCAGCAGCATTAGCGGGGGAGGGTCCGAGCAGTACTTC
CDR3: CASSISGGGSEQYF

J: TRBJ2-1
size: -
D: TRBD2
V: TRBV5-4
DNA: TGTGCCAGCAGCAAAACTAGCGGGGGGAATAATGAGCAGTTCTTC
CDR3: CASSKTSGGNNEQFF

J: TRBJ1-3
size: -
D: TRBD1
V: TRBV6-6
DNA: TGTGCCAGCAGAAGGACAGGGGATGGAAACACCATATATTTT
CDR3: CASRRTGDGNTIYF

J: TRBJ1-1
size: -
D: -
V: TRBV19
DNA: TGTGCCAGTACGTCTCGAGGGAAAACTGAAGCTTTCTTT
CDR3: CASTSRGKTEAFF

J: TRBJ1-4
size: -
D: -
V: TRBV10-2
DNA: TGCGCCAGCAGTGACGGCGGCTCGGTTGAAAAACTGTTTTTT
CDR3: CASSDGGSVEKLFF

J: TRBJ2-1
size: -
D: -
V: TRBV7-9
DNA: TGTGCCAGCAGCCCCTGGCCTGGTTATGAGCAGTTCTTC
CDR3: CASSPWPGYEQFF

J: TRBJ2-1
size: -
D: -
V: TRBV6-5
DNA: TGTGCCGTGGGTAGGGGTCCTGGGAATGAGCAGTTCTTC
CDR3: CAVGRGPGNEQFF

J: TRBJ2-3
size: few
D: -
V: TRBV3-1/TRBV3-2
DNA: TGTGCCAGCAGCCAACAGCTAAGGAGGGATACGCAGTATTTT
CDR3: CASSQQLRRDTQYF

J: TRBJ1-4
size: -
D: TRBD1
V: TRBV28
DNA: TGTGCCTCGGAAGACAGGGCAAATGAAAAACTGTTTTTT
CDR3: CASEDRANEKLFF

J: TRBJ1-3
size: -
D: -
V: TRBV6-5
DNA: TGTGCCAGCAGTCAGCGGGACACTGGAAACACCATATATTTT
CDR3: CASSQRDTGNTIYF

J: TRBJ2-3
size: -
D: TRBD2
V: TRBV9
DNA: TGTGCCAGCAGCCCCCTAGCGGGGATGGAATATACGCAGTATTTT
CDR3: CASSPLAGMEYTQYF

J: TRBJ2-3
size: -
D: TRBD2
V: TRBV6-5
DNA: TGTGCCAGCAGAGTTAGCGGGGGGGCATCAGATACGCAGTATTTT
CDR3: CASRVSGGASDTQYF

J: TRBJ2-5
size: once
D: TRBD1
V: TRBV2
DNA: TGTGCCAGCAGTGACAGGGGGCTAATCCAAGAGACCCAGTACTTC
CDR3: CASSDRGLIQETQYF

J: TRBJ2-7
size: -
D: TRBD2
V: TRBV28
DNA: TGTGCCAGCAAACCGACTAGCGGGGGGAGGTACGAGCAGTACTTC
CDR3: CASKPTSGGRYEQYF

J: TRBJ1-2
size: once
D: -
V: TRBV2
DNA: TGTGCCAGCAGTCAGGGGAACTATGGCTACACCTTC
CDR3: CASSQGNYGYTF

J: TRBJ2-7
size: -
D: TRBD1
V: TRBV3-1/TRBV3-2
DNA: TGTGCCAGCAGCCAAGATGGTTGGGCGCAGGGGGCGCAAAGAAACGAGCAGTACTTC
CDR3: CASSQDGWAQGAQRNEQYF

J: TRBJ2-7
size: -
D: -
V: TRBV18
DNA: TGTGCCAGCTCACCAGGCGGGCCAATCTCATCCCCTTTAACCTACGAGCAGTACTTC
CDR3: CASSPGGPISSPLTYEQYF

J: TRBJ1-1
size: -
D: TRBD1
V: TRBV30
DNA: TGTGCCTGGAGTCCATCTAGAGTGGGACAGGGGATTTACACTGAAGCTTTCTTT
CDR3: CAWSPSRVGQGIYTEAFF

J: TRBJ2-2
size: -
D: -
V: TRBV4-1
DNA: TGCGCCAGCAGCCAACCCCTATTCACCGGGGAGCTGTTTTTT
CDR3: CASSQPLFTGELFF

J: TRBJ1-6
size: -
D: -
V: TRBV7-2
DNA: TGTGCCAGCAGCTTCAACTCCTATAATTCACCCCTCCACTTT
CDR3: CASSFNSYNSPLHF

J: TRBJ2-3
size: -
D: -
V: TRBV15
DNA: TGTGCCACCAGCAGAGGGGCCCCAGGGACAGATACGCAGTATTTT
CDR3: CATSRGAPGTDTQYF

J: TRBJ1-2
size: -
D: -
V: TRBV6-5
DNA: TGTGCCAGCAGTTACTCACAGGGATTTGACTATGGCTACACCTTC
CDR3: CASSYSQGFDYGYTF

J: TRBJ1-1
size: -
D: -
V: TRBV2
DNA: TGTGCCAGCAGTGGCCAGACTGGTATAGGCACTGAAGCTTTCTTT
CDR3: CASSGQTGIGTEAFF

J: TRBJ1-5
size: -
D: -
V: TRBV19
DNA: TGTGCCAGTAAGGCTCAGGGCCGGTTGGGCAATCAGCCCCAGCATTTT
CDR3: CASKAQGRLGNQPQHF

J: TRBJ2-4
size: -
D: TRBD1
V: TRBV28
DNA: TGTGCCAGCAGTCCAAGACAGGGGGTTGCCAAAAACATTCAGTACTTC
CDR3: CASSPRQGVAKNIQYF

J: TRBJ1-6
size: once
D: -
V: TRBV7-2
DNA: TGTGCCAGCAGCTTAAGTCCAGGGCAATCACCCCTCCACTTT
CDR3: CASSLSPGQSPLHF

J: TRBJ1-1
size: -
D: TRBD1
V: TRBV5-5
DNA: TGTGCCAGCAGCTTCGACAGGGCGAACACTGAAGCTTTCTTT
CDR3: CASSFDRANTEAFF

J: TRBJ1-3
size: -
D: -
V: TRBV9
DNA: TGTGCCAGCACTCCTCTAGGGACACCATTAATTTCTGGAAACACCATATATTTT
CDR3: CASTPLGTPLISGNTIYF